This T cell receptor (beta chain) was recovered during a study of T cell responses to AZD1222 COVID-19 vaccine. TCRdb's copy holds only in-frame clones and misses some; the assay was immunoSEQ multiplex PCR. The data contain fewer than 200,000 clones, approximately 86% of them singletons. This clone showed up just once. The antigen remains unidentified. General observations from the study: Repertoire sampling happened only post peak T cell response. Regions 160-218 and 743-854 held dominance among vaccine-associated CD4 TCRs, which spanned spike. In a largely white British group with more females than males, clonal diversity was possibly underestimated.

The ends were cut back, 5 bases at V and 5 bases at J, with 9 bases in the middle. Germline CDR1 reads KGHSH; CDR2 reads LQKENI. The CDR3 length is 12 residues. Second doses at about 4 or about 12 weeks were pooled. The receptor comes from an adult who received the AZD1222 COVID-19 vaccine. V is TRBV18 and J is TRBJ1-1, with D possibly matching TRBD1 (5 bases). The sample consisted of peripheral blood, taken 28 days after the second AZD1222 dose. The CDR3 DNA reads TGTGCCAGCTCATTACGACAGACTGAAGCTTTCTTT. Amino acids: CASSLRQTEAFF.